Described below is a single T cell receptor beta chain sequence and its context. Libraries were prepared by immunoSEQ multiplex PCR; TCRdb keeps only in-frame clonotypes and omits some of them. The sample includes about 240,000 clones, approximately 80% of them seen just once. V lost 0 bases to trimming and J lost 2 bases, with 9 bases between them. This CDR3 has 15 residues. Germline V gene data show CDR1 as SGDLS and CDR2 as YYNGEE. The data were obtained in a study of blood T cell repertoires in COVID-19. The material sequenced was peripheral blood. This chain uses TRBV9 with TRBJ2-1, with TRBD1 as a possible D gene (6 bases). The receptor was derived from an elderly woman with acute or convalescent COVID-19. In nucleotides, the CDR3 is TGTGCCAGCAGCGTAGAAGAGGGGGCCTACAATGAGCAGTTCTTC. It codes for CASSVEEGAYNEQFF.